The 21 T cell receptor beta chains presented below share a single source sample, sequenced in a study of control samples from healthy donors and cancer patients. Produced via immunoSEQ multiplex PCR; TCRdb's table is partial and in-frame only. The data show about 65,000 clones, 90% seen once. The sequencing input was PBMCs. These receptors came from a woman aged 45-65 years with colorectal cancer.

The CDR3 DNA is TGTGCCAGCAGTCCAAGCACAGATACGCAGTATTTT. This gives the protein CASSPSTDTQYF. The V and J genes are TRBV2 and TRBJ2-3; unclear D gene. CDR3 length: 12 amino acids. Trimming removed 5 bases at V and 0 bases at J, with 3 bases between. The V gene's germline CDR1 is SNHLY and CDR2 FYNNEI. Full variable domain (missing parts from reference TRBV2 and TRBJ2-3): EPEVTQTPSHQVTQMGQEVILRCVPISNHLYFYWYRQILGQKVEFLVSFYNNEISEKSEIFDDQFSVERPDGSNFTLKIRSTKLEDSAMYFCASSPSTDTQYFGPGTRLTVL.

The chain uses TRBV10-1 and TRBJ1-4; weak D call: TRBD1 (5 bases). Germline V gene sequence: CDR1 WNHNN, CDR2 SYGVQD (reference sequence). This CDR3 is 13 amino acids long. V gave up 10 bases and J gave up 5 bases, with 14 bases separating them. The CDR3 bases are TGCGCCACCAACCGGGGCCCAAATGAAAAACTGTTTTTT. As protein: CATNRGPNEKLFF.

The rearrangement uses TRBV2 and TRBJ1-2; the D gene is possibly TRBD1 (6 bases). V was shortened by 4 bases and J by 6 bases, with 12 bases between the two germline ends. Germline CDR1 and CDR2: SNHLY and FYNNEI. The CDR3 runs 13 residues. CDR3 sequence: CASSVGRGHGYTF. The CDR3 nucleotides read TGTGCCAGCAGTGTCGGCAGGGGACATGGCTACACCTTC.

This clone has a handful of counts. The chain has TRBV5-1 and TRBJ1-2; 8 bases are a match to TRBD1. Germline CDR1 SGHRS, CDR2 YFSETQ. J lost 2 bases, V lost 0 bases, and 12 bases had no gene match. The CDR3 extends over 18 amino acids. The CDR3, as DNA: TGCGCCAGCAGCTTGGATTCCCAAAGGCGGGACAGGAACTATGGCTACACCTTC. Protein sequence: CASSLDSQRRDRNYGYTF.

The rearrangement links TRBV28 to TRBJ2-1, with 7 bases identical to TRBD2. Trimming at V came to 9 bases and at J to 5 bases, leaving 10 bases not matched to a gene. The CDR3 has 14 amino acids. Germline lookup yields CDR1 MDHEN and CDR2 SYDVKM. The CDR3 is CASKTSRWNNEQFF. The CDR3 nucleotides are TGTGCCAGTAAGACTAGCCGGTGGAACAATGAGCAGTTCTTC.

CDR3: CAWSLTGLNQPQHF. The CDR3 DNA sequence: TGTGCCTGGAGTTTAACAGGGCTAAATCAGCCCCAGCATTTT. The chain combines TRBV30 with TRBJ1-5, with D maybe TRBD1 (6 bases). CDR1 and CDR2 (germline): GTSNPN, SVGIG (reference sequence). Trimming took off 2 bases at V and 4 bases at J, with 12 bases between the two ends. This CDR3 comprises 14 residues.

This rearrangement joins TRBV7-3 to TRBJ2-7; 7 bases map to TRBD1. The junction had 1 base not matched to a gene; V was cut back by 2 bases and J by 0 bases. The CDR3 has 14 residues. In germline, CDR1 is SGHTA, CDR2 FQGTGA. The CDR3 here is CASSLGTDSYEQYF. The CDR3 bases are TGTGCCAGCAGCTTAGGGACAGACTCCTACGAGCAGTACTTC.

The CDR3 DNA reads as TGTGCTAGTGGTTTGGGACAGGACGAAGGGGAAGCTTTCTTT. Encoded protein: CASGLGQDEGEAFF. The chain joins TRBV12-5 to TRBJ1-1; weak D call: TRBD1 (6 bases). V lost 1 base and J 8 bases, leaving 14 bases between the germline ends. CDR3 length: 14 amino acids. The germline CDR1 and CDR2 sequences are LGHNT and FRNRAP.

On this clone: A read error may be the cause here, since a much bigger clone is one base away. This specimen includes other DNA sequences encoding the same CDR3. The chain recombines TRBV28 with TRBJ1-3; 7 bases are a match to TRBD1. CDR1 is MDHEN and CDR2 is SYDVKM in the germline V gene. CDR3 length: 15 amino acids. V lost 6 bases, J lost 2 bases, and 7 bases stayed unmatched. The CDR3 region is CASRSDRVPGNTIYF. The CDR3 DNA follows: TGTGCCAGCAGGTCAGACAGGGTTCCTGGAAACACCATATATTTT.

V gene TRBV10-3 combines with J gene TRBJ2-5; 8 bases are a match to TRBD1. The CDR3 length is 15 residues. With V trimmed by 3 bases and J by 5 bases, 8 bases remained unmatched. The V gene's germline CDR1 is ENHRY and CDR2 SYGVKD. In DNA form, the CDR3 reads TGTGCCATCAGTGACAGAGACAGGGGATTGGAGACCCAGTACTTC. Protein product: CAISDRDRGLETQYF.

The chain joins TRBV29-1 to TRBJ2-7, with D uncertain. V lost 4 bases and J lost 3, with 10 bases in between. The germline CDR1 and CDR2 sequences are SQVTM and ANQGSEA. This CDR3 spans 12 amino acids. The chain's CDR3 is CSVGGSVYEQYF. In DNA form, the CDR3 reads TGCAGCGTTGGAGGCAGTGTCTACGAGCAGTACTTC.

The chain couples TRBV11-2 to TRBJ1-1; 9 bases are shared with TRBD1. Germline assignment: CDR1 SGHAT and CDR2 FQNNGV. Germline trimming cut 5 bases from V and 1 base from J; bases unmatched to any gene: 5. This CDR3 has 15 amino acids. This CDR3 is CASSIRQGGNTEAFF. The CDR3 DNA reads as TGTGCCAGCAGCATCCGACAGGGGGGGAACACTGAAGCTTTCTTT. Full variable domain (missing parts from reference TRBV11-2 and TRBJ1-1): EAGVAQSPRYKIIEKRQSVAFWCNPISGHATLYWYQQILGQGPKLLIQFQNNGVVDDSQLPKDRFSAERLKGVDSTLKIQPAKLEDSAVYLCASSIRQGGNTEAFFGQGTRLTVV.

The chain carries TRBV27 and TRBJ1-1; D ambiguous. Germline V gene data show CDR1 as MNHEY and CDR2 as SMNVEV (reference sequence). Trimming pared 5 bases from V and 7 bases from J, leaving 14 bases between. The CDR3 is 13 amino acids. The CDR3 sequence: CASSPTPRGEAFF. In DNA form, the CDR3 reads TGTGCCAGCAGTCCGACCCCTCGGGGTGAAGCTTTCTTT.

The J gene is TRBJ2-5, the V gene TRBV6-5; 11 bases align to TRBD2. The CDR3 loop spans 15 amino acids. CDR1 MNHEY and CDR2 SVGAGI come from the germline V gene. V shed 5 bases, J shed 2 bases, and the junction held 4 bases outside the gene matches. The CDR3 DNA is TGTGCCAGCAGTCTAGCGGGGGGCAGACAAGAGACCCAGTACTTC. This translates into CASSLAGGRQETQYF.

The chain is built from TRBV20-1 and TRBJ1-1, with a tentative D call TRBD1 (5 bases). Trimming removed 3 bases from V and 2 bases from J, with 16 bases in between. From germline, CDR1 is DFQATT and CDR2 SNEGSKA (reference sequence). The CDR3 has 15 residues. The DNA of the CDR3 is TGCAGTGCTAGTTCCCCAGGGACGAGAAACACTGAAGCTTTCTTT. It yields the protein CSASSPGTRNTEAFF.

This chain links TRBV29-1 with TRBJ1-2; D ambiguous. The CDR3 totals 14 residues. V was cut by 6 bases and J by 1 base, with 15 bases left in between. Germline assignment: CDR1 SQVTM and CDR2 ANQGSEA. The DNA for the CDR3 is TGCAGCGTACTGGACGGAAGGAATAACTATGGCTACACCTTC. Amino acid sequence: CSVLDGRNNYGYTF.

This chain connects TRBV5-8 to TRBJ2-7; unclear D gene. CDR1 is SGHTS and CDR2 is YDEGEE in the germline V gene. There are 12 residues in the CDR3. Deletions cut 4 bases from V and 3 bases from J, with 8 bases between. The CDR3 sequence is CASSPSVYEQYF. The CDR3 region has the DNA TGTGCCAGCAGCCCGTCGGTCTACGAGCAGTACTTC.

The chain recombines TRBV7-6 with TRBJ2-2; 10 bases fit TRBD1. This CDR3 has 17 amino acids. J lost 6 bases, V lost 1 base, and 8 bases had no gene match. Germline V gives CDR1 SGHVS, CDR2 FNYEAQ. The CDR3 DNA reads TGTGCCAGCAGCTTAGGGCGGACAGGGGGTATCGCCGGGGAGCTGTTTTTT. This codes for CASSLGRTGGIAGELFF.

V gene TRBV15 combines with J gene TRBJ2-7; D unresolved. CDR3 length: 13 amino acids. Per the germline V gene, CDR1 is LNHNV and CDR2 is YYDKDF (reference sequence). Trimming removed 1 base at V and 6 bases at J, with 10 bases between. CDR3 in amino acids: CATSRGLRAEQYF. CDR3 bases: TGTGCCACCAGCAGAGGACTCCGGGCCGAGCAGTACTTC.

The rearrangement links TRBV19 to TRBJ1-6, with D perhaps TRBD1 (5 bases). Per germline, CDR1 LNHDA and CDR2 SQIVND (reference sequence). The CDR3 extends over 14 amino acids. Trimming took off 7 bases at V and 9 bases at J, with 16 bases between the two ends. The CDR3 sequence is CASTQRQSGSPLHF. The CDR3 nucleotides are TGTGCCAGTACCCAACGACAGTCCGGTTCACCCCTCCACTTT.

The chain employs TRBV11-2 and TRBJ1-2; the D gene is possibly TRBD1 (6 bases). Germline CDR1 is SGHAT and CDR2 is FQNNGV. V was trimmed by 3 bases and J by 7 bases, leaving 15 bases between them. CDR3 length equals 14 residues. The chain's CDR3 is CASSLAGVGRGYTF. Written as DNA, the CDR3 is TGTGCCAGCAGCTTGGCAGGGGTAGGGCGTGGCTACACCTTC.